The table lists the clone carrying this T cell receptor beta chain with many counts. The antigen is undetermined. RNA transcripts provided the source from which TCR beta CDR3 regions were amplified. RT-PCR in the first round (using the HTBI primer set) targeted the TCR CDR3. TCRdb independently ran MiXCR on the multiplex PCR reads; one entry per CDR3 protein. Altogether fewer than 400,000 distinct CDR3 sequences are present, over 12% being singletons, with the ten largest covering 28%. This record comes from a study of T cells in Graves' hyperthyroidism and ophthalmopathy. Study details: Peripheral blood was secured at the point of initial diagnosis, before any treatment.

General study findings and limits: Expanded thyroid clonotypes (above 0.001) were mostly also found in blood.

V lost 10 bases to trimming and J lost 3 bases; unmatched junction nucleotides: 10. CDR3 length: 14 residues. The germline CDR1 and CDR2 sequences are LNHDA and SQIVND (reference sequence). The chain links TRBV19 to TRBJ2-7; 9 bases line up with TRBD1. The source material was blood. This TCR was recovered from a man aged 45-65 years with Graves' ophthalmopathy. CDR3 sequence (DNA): TGTGCCACCCAGTGGGGACAGGGAGACTACGAGCAGTACTTC. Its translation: CATQWGQGDYEQYF.